This T cell receptor beta chain was captured by sequencing in a study of technical replicates of blood from several donors. TCRdb's copy holds only in-frame clones and misses some; the assay was immunoSEQ multiplex PCR. The sample has tens of thousands of clones; approximately 94% are singletons. CDR3 length: 19 residues. Germline V gives CDR1 LGHNA, CDR2 YSLEER. Trimming shortened V by 0 bases and J by 0 bases, and 18 bases separated the two germline ends. The gene calls are TRBV4-3 and TRBJ1-5; perhaps TRBD1 as D (6 bases). The sequenced sample was T cells isolated from PBMCs. This TCR came from a human donor in good health. Here the CDR3 DNA reads TGCGCCAGCAGCCAAGATCGACCAGGGGTAAGGGATAGCAATCAGCCCCAGCATTTT. Residues: CASSQDRPGVRDSNQPQHF.